This paragraph covers one TCR beta chain sequence. What it recognizes is unknown. The entry originates in a study of human T cells and chemical hapten exposure. Study as a whole: Patch tests containing 0.01% DPC, applied to the upper back, were read at 6 days. General observations from the study: TCRs whose frequency exceeded 1 in 1000 remained the same following DPC sensitization. Healthy individuals' immune responses may differ from those of donors, who had alopecia.

TCRdb reprocessed the RACE reads via MiXCR and lists one record per CDR3 protein. The data show 240,000 or so distinct CDR3 sequences, with 7% to 10% seen just once and 2.3% held by the top ten. Time point in this sample: pre-sensitization, week 0. This sample's treatment: therapeutic diphenylcyclopropenone sensitization with weekly scalp DPC. Suited to DPC and affected by alopecia, the donors ranged from 18 to 70 years old. The sequence came from a woman aged 40 to 50 with alopecia areata. Some clones in this sample may be carry-over from other donors' samples. Sequences were derived from whole blood, sampled in connection with sensitization to the hapten diphenylcyclopropenone (DPC).

CDR3 sequence (DNA): TGTGCCAGCAGGCAGGGGATTACCAATTCACCCCTCCACTTT. Amino acids: CASRQGITNSPLHF. The chain couples TRBV27 to TRBJ1-6, with D perhaps TRBD1 (6 bases). The CDR3 is made up of 14 amino acids. V was trimmed by 6 bases and J by 7 bases, leaving 13 bases between them. Germline loops: CDR1 MNHEY, CDR2 SMNVEV (reference sequence).